This T cell receptor (beta chain) was captured by sequencing in a study of blood T cell repertoires in COVID-19. Study details: The United States, Italy and Spain provided the acute and convalescent COVID-19 samples. Sources were T cells, B-cell-depleted T cells, or PBMCs; the material itself was cDNA or gDNA.

This clone was picked up one time. The J segment lost 6 bases and the V segment lost 6 bases, leaving 4 bases of the junction unmatched. The CDR3 has 13 residues. Per the original methods: Estimated nucleated cell counts came from reference gene primer amplification. Clones were read by immunoSEQ multiplex PCR, and TCRdb kept only the in-frame ones, dropping some. The V and J calls and the clone size are those of that table, but D and trimming were determined from the DNA. The sample has about 140,000 clones, 60% to 85% seen once. The sequence was obtained from a woman aged 80 or older with active or convalescent COVID-19. J is TRBJ2-5 and V is TRBV12-3 or TRBV12-4; TRBD1 aligns across 10 bases. The specimen sequenced was peripheral blood. CDR3 residues: CASSLDRGKTQYF. CDR3 sequence (DNA): TGTGCCAGCAGCCTGGACAGGGGGAAGACCCAGTACTTC.